What follows is one T cell receptor (beta chain) and its context. Trimming removed 4 bases at V and 6 bases at J, with 20 bases between. Germline V gene lookup returns CDR1 SSHAT and CDR2 FNYEAQ (reference sequence). The CDR3 is 16 amino acids. The sample belongs to a study of blood T cells in healthy people across ages. With a J-beta primer mix and a sample-barcoded 5' primer, a second PCR ran 7 to 11 cycles. Every cDNA molecule bore a tag from a template-switch adaptor containing 12 random nucleotides. A single record per CDR3 protein comes from TCRdb applying MiXCR to the 5' RACE reads. The sample carries about 1.6 million distinct CDR3 sequences, about 35% recorded once.

V and J are TRBV7-7 and TRBJ2-3; D call uncertain. This sequence originates from a woman in her 30s in good health. Source material: blood. CDR3 amino acids: CASSSSSLGLADTQYF. CDR3 bases: TGTGCCAGCAGCTCCTCCTCCTTGGGATTGGCGGATACGCAGTATTTT.